This TCR beta chain was documented in a study of cytomegalovirus exposure and HLA in healthy donors. Germline V gives CDR1 WSHSY, CDR2 SAAADI. The CDR3 covers 12 residues. V lost 7 bases, J lost 4 bases, and 11 bases lay in between. PCR was performed using 60 Vbeta and 13 Jbeta primers. Profiling relied on immunoSEQ multiplex PCR, and the TCRdb table lists in-frame clones only, not all of them. The sample consists of fewer than 250,000 clones, roughly 83% of them appearing once. The specimen was PBMCs. The rearrangement uses TRBV10-2 and TRBJ2-7; TRBD1 is a possible D gene (6 bases). The sequence came from a male donor in good health and CMV-seropositive. The CDR3 spells CASTPDSYEQYF. CDR3 bases: TGCGCCAGCACCCCGGACAGTTACGAGCAGTACTTC.